What follows describes a single T cell receptor (beta chain). Its target is unknown. The data derive from a study of T cell responses to AZD1222 COVID-19 vaccine. Clones were read by immunoSEQ multiplex PCR, and TCRdb kept only the in-frame ones, dropping some. The repertoire consists of 80,000 or so clones, with 80% to 85% occurring once and the leading ten covering about 3%. Germline trimming cut 7 bases from V and 5 bases from J; bases unmatched to any gene: 4. Germline V gives CDR1 SQVTM, CDR2 ANQGSEA. The CDR3 runs to 11 residues. The study's findings and limits: Repertoire collection took place solely once the T cell response had peaked. Epitopes outside B.1.351 and B.1.1.7 mutated regions reportedly drew nearly half of spike TCRs. Most donors were white British and more were female, and clonal diversity was possibly underestimated.

The V and J genes are TRBV29-1 and TRBJ1-2; 7 nucleotides line up with TRBD1. The starting material was peripheral blood, obtained on day 0 of AZD1222 vaccination. This sequence was found in an adult in good health. CDR3 amino acids: CSAGTEYGYTF. Here the CDR3 DNA reads TGCAGCGCAGGGACAGAGTATGGCTACACCTTC.